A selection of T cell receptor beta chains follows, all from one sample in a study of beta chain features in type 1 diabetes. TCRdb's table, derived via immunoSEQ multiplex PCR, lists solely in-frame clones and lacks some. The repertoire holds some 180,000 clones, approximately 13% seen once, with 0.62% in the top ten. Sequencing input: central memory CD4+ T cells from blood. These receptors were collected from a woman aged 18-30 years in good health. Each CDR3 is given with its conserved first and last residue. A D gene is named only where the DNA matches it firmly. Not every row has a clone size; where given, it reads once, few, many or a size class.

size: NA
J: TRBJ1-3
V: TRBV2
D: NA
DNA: TGTGCCAGCGGGGGGGACATCGGAAACACCATATATTTT
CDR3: CASGGDIGNTIYF

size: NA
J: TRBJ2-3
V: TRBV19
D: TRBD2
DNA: TGTGCCAGTAGTCCGGGGACTAGCGGGCCAGATACGCAGTATTTT
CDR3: CASSPGTSGPDTQYF

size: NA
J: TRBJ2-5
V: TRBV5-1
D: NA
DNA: TGCGCCAGCAGCACTTCAGGCAGGGGACAAGAGACCCAGTACTTC
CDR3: CASSTSGRGQETQYF

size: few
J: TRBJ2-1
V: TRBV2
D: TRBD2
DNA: TGTGCCAGCAGTGTCGGGACTAGCGGGAATGAGCAGTTCTTC
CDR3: CASSVGTSGNEQFF

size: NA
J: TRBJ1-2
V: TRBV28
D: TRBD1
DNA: TGTGCCAGCAGCGAATCGGACAGGGGGTATGGCTACACCTTC
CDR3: CASSESDRGYGYTF

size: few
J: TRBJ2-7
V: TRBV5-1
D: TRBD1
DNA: TGCGCCAGCAGCCATTCCGGGACAGGGGGCTACGAGCAGTACTTC
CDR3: CASSHSGTGGYEQYF

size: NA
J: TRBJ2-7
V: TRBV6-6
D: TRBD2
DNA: TGTGCCAGCAGTTTAGCGGGGGCGTTGTGGGAGCAGTACTTC
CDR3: CASSLAGALWEQYF

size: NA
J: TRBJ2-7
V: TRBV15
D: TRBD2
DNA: TGTGCCACCAGCAGAGAGGCGGGAGGGCCTCACGAGCAGTACTTC
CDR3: CATSREAGGPHEQYF

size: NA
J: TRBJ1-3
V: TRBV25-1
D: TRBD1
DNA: TGTGCCAGCAGTGGGGGACAGGGGGTTATCTCTGGAAACACCATATATTTT
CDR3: CASSGGQGVISGNTIYF

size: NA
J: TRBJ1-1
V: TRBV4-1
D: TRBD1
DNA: TGCGCCAGCAGCCTAGTTGGACAGGGGAACACTGAAGCTTTCTTT
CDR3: CASSLVGQGNTEAFF

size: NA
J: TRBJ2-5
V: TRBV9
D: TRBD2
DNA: TGTGCCAGCAGCGTAAGAATTGGCGGGAGTGGGGAGACCCAGTACTTC
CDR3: CASSVRIGGSGETQYF

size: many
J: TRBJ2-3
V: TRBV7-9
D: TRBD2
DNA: TGTGCCAGCAGCCGCGGGGGTTATACGCAGTATTTT
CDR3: CASSRGGYTQYF

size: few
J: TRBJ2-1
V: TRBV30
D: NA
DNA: TGTGCCTGGAGTGTACCTCAGCGGTTCTCCTACAATGAGCAGTTCTTC
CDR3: CAWSVPQRFSYNEQFF

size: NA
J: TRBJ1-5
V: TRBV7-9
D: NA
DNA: TGTGCCAGCAGCTTTACCGGAGGGGAACAGCCCCAGCATTTT
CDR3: CASSFTGGEQPQHF

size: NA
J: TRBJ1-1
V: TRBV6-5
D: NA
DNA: TGTGCCAGCAGAGACCGAGGCATGAACACTGAAGCTTTCTTT
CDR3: CASRDRGMNTEAFF

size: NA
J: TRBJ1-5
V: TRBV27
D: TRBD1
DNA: TGTGCCAGCAGTGCCGGGACAGGGGGGAATCAGCCCCAGCATTTT
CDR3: CASSAGTGGNQPQHF

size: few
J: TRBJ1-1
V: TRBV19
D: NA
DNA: TGTGCCAGTAGTATACAGGTTGACACTGAAGCTTTCTTT
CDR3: CASSIQVDTEAFF

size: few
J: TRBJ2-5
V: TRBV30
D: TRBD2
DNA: TGTGCCTGGAGTCTACGGACTAGCGGGAACAAAGAGACCCAGTACTTC
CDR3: CAWSLRTSGNKETQYF

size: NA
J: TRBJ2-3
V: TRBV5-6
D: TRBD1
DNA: TGTGCCAGCAGCTCGACAGGGGCAGATACGCAGTATTTT
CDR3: CASSSTGADTQYF

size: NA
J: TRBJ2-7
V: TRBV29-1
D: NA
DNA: TGCAGCGTTGAAGATCGGGCAGGGAATGTCGACGAGCAGTACTTC
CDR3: CSVEDRAGNVDEQYF

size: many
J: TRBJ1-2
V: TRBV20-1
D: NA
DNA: TGCAGTGCGGGCGAAAACTATGGCTACACCTTC
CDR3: CSAGENYGYTF

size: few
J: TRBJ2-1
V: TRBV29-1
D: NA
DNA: TGCAGCGTGGCGACAGTAAATGAGCAGTTCTTC
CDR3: CSVATVNEQFF

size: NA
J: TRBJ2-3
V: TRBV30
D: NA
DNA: TGTGCCTGGAGTTTGGGCGGGGGCACAGATACGCAGTATTTT
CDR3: CAWSLGGGTDTQYF

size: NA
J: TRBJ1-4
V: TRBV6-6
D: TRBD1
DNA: TGTGCCAGCAGTCCAACTGACAGGGGGCTTTTGTTTTTT
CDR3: CASSPTDRGLLFF